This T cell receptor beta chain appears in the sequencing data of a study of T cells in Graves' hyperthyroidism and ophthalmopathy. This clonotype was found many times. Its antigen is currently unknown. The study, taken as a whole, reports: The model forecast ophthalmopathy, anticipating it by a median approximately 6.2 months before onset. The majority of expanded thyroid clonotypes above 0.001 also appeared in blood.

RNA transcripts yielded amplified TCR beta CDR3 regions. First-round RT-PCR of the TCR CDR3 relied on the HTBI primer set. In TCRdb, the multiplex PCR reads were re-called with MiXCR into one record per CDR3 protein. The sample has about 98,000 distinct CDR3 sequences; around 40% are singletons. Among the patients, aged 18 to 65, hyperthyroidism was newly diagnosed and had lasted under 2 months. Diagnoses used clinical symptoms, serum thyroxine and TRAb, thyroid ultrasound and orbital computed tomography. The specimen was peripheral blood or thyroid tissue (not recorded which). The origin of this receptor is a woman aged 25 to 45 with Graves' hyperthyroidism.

The CDR3 is CASSSGQGNTIYF. Written as DNA, the CDR3 is TGTGCCAGCAGCTCGGGACAGGGAAACACCATATATTTT. The chain combines TRBV7-3 with TRBJ1-3; 7 nucleotides align to TRBD1. The V segment lost 4 bases and the J segment 4 bases; nucleotides outside the gene matches: 1. CDR1 SGHTA and CDR2 FQGTGA come from the germline V gene. The CDR3 covers 13 residues.